This T cell receptor beta chain was recovered during a study of cytomegalovirus exposure and HLA in healthy donors. This CDR3 has 16 residues. The V and J ends lost 2 bases and 7 bases, in that order; junction bases with no gene match: 7. Germline V gene lookup returns CDR1 MNHEY and CDR2 SVGAGI. Points on this clone: Antigen unknown.

Study results and limitations: Presence/absence analysis assumed near-uniform sequencing depth across donors. According to reports, the classifier identified cytomegalovirus status with high specificity and sensitivity.

PCR amplification relied on 60 Vbeta primers (plus 13 Jbeta primers). TCRdb's table, derived via immunoSEQ multiplex PCR, lists solely in-frame clones and lacks some. The table shows more than 95,000 clones, with 60% to 70% occurring only once. Donors sampled were nominally healthy, though unrecorded immune exposures were likely. This clonotype originated in a woman aged 40 to 49 in good health and CMV-seropositive. Specimen: PBMCs. J is TRBJ2-4 and V is TRBV6-5, with TRBD2 matching over 11 bases. Written as DNA, the CDR3 is TGTGCCAGCAGTTACCTAGCGGGAGGCCGGGGGAACATTCAGTACTTC. This gives the protein CASSYLAGGRGNIQYF.